This TCR beta chain originates from a study of blood T cell repertoires in COVID-19. Study background: Acute and convalescent COVID-19 specimens originated in the United States, Italy and Spain. Nucleic acid was either cDNA or gDNA, and it came from T cells, B-cell-depleted T cells, or PBMCs.

This table comes from immunoSEQ multiplex PCR, and its TCRdb copy is limited to in-frame clones, with some not included. The sample shows under 200,000 clones, 86% of them seen only once. The specimen sequenced was peripheral blood. This clonotype was obtained from a young man with acute or convalescent COVID-19.

CDR3 amino acids: CASSDLSVDGELFF. The CDR3 bases are TGTGCCAGCAGTGATTTGTCGGTTGACGGGGAGCTGTTTTTT. This sequence joins TRBV6-1 and TRBJ2-2; D unresolved. Per the germline V gene, CDR1 is MNHNS and CDR2 is SASEGT. This CDR3 is 14 amino acids long. V was pared by 3 bases and J by 7 bases, with 12 bases between.